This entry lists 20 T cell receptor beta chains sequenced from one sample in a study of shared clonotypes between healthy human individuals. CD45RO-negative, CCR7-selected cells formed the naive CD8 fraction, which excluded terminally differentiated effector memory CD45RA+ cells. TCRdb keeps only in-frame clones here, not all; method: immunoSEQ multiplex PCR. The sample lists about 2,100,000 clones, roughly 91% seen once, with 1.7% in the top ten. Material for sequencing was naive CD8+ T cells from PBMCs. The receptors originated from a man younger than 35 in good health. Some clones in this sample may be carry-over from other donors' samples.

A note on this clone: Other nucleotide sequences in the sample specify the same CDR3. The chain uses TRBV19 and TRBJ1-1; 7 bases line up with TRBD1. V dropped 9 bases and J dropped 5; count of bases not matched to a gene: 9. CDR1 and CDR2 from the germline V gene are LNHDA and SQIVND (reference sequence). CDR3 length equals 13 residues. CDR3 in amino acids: CASSTGVGTEAFF. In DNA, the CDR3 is TGTGCCAGCTCCACAGGGGTGGGTACTGAAGCTTTCTTT.

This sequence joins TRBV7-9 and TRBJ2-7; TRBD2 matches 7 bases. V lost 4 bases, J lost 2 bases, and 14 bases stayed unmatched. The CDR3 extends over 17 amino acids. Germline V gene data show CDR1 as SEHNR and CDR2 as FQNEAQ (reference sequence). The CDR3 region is CASSSTVSSGNAYEQYF. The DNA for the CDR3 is TGTGCCAGCAGCTCTACTGTTTCTAGCGGTAATGCCTACGAGCAGTACTTC.

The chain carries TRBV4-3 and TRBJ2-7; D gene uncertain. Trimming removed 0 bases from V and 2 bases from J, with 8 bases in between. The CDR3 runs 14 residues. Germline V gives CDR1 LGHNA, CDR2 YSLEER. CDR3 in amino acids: CASSQDIETYEQYF. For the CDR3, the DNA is TGCGCCAGCAGCCAAGATATTGAAACCTACGAGCAGTACTTC.

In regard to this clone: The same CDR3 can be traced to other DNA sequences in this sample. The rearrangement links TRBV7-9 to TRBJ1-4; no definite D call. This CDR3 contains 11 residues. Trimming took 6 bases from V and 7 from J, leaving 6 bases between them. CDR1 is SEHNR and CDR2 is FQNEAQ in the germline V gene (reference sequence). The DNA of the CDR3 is TGTGCCAGCAGTTCCCTTGAAAAACTGTTTTTT. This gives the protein CASSSLEKLFF.

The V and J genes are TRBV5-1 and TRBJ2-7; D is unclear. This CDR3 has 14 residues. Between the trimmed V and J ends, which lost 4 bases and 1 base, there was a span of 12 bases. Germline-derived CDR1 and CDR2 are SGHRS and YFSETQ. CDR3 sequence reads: CASSPSPESYEQYF. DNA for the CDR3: TGCGCCAGCAGCCCCTCACCTGAGTCCTACGAGCAGTACTTC.

Here the CDR3 DNA reads TGTGCCAGCAGCCAAGGGCGCCGGTACAATGAGCAGTTCTTC. Amino acid sequence: CASSQGRRYNEQFF. The chain links TRBV14 to TRBJ2-1, with unresolved D. Germline-derived CDR1 and CDR2 are SGHDN and FVKESK. The ends were cut back, 1 base at V and 4 bases at J, with 8 bases in the middle. The CDR3 contains 14 residues.

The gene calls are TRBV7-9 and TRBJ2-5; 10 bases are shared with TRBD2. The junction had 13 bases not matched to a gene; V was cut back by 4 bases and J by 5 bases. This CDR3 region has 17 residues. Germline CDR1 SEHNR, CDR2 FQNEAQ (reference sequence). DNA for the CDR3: TGTGCCAGCAGCTCCCCCGGGACTAGCGCTCCTGGGGAGACCCAGTACTTC. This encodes CASSSPGTSAPGETQYF.

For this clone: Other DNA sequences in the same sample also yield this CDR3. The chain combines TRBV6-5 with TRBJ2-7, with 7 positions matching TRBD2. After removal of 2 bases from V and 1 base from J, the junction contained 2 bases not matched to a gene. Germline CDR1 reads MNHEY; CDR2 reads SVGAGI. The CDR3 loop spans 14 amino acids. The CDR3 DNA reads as TGTGCCAGCAGTTACGGGGGGGAATCCTACGAGCAGTACTTC. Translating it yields CASSYGGESYEQYF.

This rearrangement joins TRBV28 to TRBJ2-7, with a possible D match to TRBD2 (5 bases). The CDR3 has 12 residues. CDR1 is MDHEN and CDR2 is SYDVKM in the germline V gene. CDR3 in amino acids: CGTGRVSYEQYF. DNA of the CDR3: TGTGGGACTGGGCGAGTCTCCTACGAGCAGTACTTC.

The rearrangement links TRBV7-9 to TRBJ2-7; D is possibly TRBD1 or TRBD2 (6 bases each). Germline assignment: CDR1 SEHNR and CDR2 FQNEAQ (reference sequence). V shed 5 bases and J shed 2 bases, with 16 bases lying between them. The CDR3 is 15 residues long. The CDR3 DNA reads TGTGCCAGCAGCAGGGGGGCGGGGCTGACCTACGAGCAGTACTTC. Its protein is CASSRGAGLTYEQYF.

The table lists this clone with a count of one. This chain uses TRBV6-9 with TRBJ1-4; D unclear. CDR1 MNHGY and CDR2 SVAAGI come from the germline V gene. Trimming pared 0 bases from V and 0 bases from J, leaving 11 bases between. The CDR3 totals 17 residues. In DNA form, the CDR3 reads TGTGCCAGCAGTTATTCGAAGGCGGGAACAACTAATGAAAAACTGTTTTTT. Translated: CASSYSKAGTTNEKLFF.

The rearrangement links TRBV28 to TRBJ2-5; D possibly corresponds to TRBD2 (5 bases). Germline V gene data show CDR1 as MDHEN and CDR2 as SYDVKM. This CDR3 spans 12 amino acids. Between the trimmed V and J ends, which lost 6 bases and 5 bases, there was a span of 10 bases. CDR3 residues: CASRPGVETQYF. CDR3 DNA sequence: TGTGCCAGCAGGCCCGGGGTGGAGACCCAGTACTTC.

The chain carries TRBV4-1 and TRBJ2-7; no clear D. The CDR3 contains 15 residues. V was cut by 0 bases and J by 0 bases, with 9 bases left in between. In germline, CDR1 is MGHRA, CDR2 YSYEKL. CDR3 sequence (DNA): TGCGCCAGCAGCCAAGAGGAACTCTCCTCCTACGAGCAGTACTTC. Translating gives CASSQEELSSYEQYF.

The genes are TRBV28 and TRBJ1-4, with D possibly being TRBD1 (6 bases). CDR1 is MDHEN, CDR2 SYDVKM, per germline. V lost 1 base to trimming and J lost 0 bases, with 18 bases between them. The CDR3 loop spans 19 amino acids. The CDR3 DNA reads TGTGCCAGCAGTTTATTCGCACAGGGCCCCCTCGCAACTAATGAAAAACTGTTTTTT. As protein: CASSLFAQGPLATNEKLFF.

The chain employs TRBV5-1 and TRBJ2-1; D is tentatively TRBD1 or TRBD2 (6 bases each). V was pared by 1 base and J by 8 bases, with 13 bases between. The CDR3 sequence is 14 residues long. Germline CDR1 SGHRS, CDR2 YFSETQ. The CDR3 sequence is CASSLLSRGDEQFF. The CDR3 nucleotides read TGCGCCAGCAGCTTGTTATCTAGGGGGGATGAGCAGTTCTTC.

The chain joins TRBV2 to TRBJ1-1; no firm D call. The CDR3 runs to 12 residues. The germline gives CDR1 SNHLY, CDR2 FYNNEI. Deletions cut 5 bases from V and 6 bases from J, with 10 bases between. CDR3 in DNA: TGTGCCAGCAGTCCGCTGGGCGCTGAAGCTTTCTTT. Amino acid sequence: CASSPLGAEAFF.

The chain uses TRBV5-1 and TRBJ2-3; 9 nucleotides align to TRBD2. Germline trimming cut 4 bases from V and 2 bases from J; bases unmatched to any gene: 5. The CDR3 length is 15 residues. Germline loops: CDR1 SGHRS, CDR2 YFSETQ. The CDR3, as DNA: TGCGCCAGCAGCCCGAGACTAGCGGCCACAGATACGCAGTATTTT. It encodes CASSPRLAATDTQYF.

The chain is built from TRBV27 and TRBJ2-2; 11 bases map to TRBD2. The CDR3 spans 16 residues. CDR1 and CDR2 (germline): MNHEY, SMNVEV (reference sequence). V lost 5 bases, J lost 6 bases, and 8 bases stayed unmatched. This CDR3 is CASSLRLAGMAGELFF. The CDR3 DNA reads TGTGCCAGCAGTCTACGACTAGCGGGAATGGCCGGGGAGCTGTTTTTT.

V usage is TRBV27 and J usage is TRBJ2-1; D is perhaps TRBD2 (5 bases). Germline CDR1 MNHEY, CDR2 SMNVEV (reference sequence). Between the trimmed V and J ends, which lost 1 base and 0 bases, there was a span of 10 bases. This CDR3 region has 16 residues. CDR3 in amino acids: CASSLYPGSSYNEQFF. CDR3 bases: TGTGCCAGCAGTTTATATCCGGGGAGCTCCTACAATGAGCAGTTCTTC.

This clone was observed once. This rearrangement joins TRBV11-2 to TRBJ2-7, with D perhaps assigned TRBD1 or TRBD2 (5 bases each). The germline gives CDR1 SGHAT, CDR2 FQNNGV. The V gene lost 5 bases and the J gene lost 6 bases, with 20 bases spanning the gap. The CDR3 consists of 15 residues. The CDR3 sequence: CASSTYQGIGGEQYF. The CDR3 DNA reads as TGTGCCAGCAGCACATACCAGGGTATTGGAGGCGAGCAGTACTTC.